This TCR beta chain was documented in a study of cytomegalovirus exposure and HLA in healthy donors. The study ran its PCR with 60 Vbeta and 13 Jbeta primers. Measured with immunoSEQ multiplex PCR; TCRdb has only the in-frame clones, and not every one. The data contain approximately 220,000 clones, about three quarters of them seen just once; the ten biggest clones take up approximately 2%. Sequencing was carried out using PBMCs. This clonotype originated in a male donor in good health and CMV-seronegative.

This CDR3 is CASSLNRTLVYGYTF. The CDR3 DNA sequence: TGTGCCAGCAGCTTAAATCGGACATTAGTCTATGGCTACACCTTC. This chain links TRBV7-7 with TRBJ1-2; the D gene is possibly TRBD1 (5 bases). Trimming left V 2 bases short and J 4 bases short, with 14 bases between. Germline-derived CDR1 and CDR2 are SSHAT and FNYEAQ (reference sequence). This CDR3 is built from 15 residues.